The 31 T cell receptor beta chains given below trace back to one sample, sequenced in a study of shared clonotypes between healthy human individuals. Naive-designated CD8 cells lacked CD45RO, were positively enriched for CCR7, and omitted terminally differentiated effector memory CD45RA+ cells. Method: immunoSEQ multiplex PCR; TCRdb's copy keeps in-frame clones and lacks some. The repertoire holds some 1,900,000 clones, with just under 95% as singletons. The sample comprised naive CD8+ T cells sorted from blood. The receptors here all came from a young man in good health.

The rearrangement links TRBV19 to TRBJ2-3, with D tentatively TRBD1 or TRBD2 (5 bases each). Germline loops: CDR1 LNHDA, CDR2 SQIVND (reference sequence). Trimming removed 5 bases at V and 4 bases at J, with 22 bases between. There are 17 residues in the CDR3. The CDR3 spells CASSPDSSGGGSDTQYF. The CDR3 region has the DNA TGTGCCAGTAGTCCCGACAGCTCTGGAGGTGGGTCAGATACGCAGTATTTT.

This chain links TRBV30 with TRBJ2-7; D call uncertain. The CDR3 totals 12 residues. Germline V CDR1 and CDR2: GTSNPN, SVGIG (reference sequence). The V gene lost 3 bases and the J gene lost 3 bases, with 9 bases spanning the gap. The CDR3 sequence is CAWRNSLYEQYF. The CDR3, as DNA: TGTGCCTGGAGAAACTCCCTCTACGAGCAGTACTTC.

V and J are TRBV7-9 and TRBJ1-2; a possible D gene is TRBD1 (6 bases). Germline values: CDR1 SEHNR, CDR2 FQNEAQ (reference sequence). This CDR3 comprises 13 residues. V lost 5 bases and J lost 7, with 14 bases in between. The CDR3 bases are TGTGCCAGCAGCCCTACAGGGATCCCTGGCTACACCTTC. It is translated as CASSPTGIPGYTF.

This clone showed up just once. The chain couples TRBV7-6 to TRBJ2-7; 7 bases agree with TRBD2. The CDR3 loop spans 15 amino acids. The germline CDR1 and CDR2 sequences are SGHVS and FNYEAQ. Unmatched junction bases numbered 6, after V lost 1 base and J lost 3 bases. The CDR3 DNA is TGTGCCAGCAGCTTAGGTGTGGGGAGGGGCTACGAGCAGTACTTC. It codes for CASSLGVGRGYEQYF.

The rearrangement uses TRBV11-2 and TRBJ2-1; no clear D. Germline values: CDR1 SGHAT, CDR2 FQNNGV. V was pared by 0 bases and J by 4 bases, with 4 bases between. The CDR3 extends over 13 amino acids. This chain's CDR3 is CASSLERYNEQFF. The CDR3 nucleotides are TGTGCCAGCAGCTTAGAAAGGTACAATGAGCAGTTCTTC.

As to this clone: Other DNA variants within this sample encode the same CDR3. The chain couples TRBV7-8 to TRBJ1-6; 9 nucleotides match TRBD1. Trimming removed 5 bases from V and 4 bases from J; junction bases left unmatched: 3. The germline CDR1 and CDR2 sequences are SGHVS and FQNEAQ. The CDR3 has 15 residues. The CDR3 nucleotides read TGTGCCAGCAGCCGGGGACAGGGATATAATTCACCCCTCCACTTT. Protein: CASSRGQGYNSPLHF.

The genes are TRBV9 and TRBJ1-1, with 7 bases aligning to TRBD1. This CDR3 has 15 residues. The germline CDR1 and CDR2 sequences are SGDLS and YYNGEE. V was pared by 4 bases and J by 0 bases, with 6 bases of the junction left unmatched. The CDR3 loop is CASSSQGGLNTEAFF. The CDR3 nucleotides are TGTGCCAGCAGCTCTCAGGGGGGGTTGAACACTGAAGCTTTCTTT.

V usage is TRBV6-5 and J usage is TRBJ2-3; no firm D call. The germline gives CDR1 MNHEY, CDR2 SVGAGI. V lost 2 bases, J lost 6 bases, and 15 bases lay in between. The CDR3 has 15 residues. The CDR3 DNA reads TGTGCCAGCAGTTACGGCAGCCCCACTCCCGATACGCAGTATTTT. Residues: CASSYGSPTPDTQYF.

This chain uses TRBV28 with TRBJ1-5; 8 nucleotides align to TRBD1. The CDR3 spans 19 residues. The V and J ends lost 1 base and 3 bases, in that order; junction bases with no gene match: 14. In germline, CDR1 is MDHEN, CDR2 SYDVKM. CDR3 sequence (DNA): TGTGCCAGCAGTTTATCGGAGGTACGACAGGGGACGAACAATCAGCCCCAGCATTTT. Translated: CASSLSEVRQGTNNQPQHF.

The chain has TRBV27 and TRBJ2-7, with no clear D. The germline V gene has CDR1 MNHEY and CDR2 SMNVEV (reference sequence). This CDR3 has 12 amino acids. V lost 5 bases and J lost 5, with 10 bases in between. CDR3 region: CASSNLGDEQYF. The CDR3 nucleotides read TGTGCCAGCAGTAACCTTGGAGACGAGCAGTACTTC.

The rearrangement links TRBV12-5 to TRBJ2-1, with TRBD2 identical over 9 bases. Germline loops: CDR1 LGHNT, CDR2 FRNRAP. The CDR3 is made up of 17 amino acids. V lost 0 bases and J lost 8; bases outside the gene matches: 11. As DNA, the CDR3 is TGTGCTAGTGGTTTGGTACCGGGAATTAGCGGGAGCTATGAGCAGTTCTTC. It is translated as CASGLVPGISGSYEQFF.

J is TRBJ2-3 and V is TRBV7-9, with D hard to call. V dropped 5 bases and J dropped 2 bases, with 14 bases sitting between them. The CDR3 is made up of 15 amino acids. The germline V gene has CDR1 SEHNR and CDR2 FQNEAQ (reference sequence). The CDR3: CASSPAESPTDTQYF. The CDR3 nucleotides are TGTGCCAGCAGCCCCGCGGAGAGCCCCACAGATACGCAGTATTTT. Complete variable domain (other parts from reference TRBV7-9 and TRBJ2-3): DTGVSQNPRHKITKRGQNVTFRCDPISEHNRLYWYRQTLGQGPEFLTYFQNEAQLEKSRLLSDRFSAERPKGSFSTLEIQRTEQGDSAMYLCASSPAESPTDTQYFGPGTRLTVL.

The rearrangement uses TRBV5-1 and TRBJ2-7; D remains ambiguous. CDR1 and CDR2 from the germline V gene are SGHRS and YFSETQ. V was pared by 0 bases and J by 2 bases, with 15 bases between. CDR3 length equals 16 residues. The CDR3 DNA reads as TGCGCCAGCAGCTTGGAAGCTGGGCAAGGCACCTACGAGCAGTACTTC. It specifies CASSLEAGQGTYEQYF.

The CDR3, as DNA: TGTGCCAGCAGCTTTCTGACAAGCGGGGAGCTGTTTTTT. Its translation: CASSFLTSGELFF. J is TRBJ2-2 and V is TRBV5-4; D unclear. V lost 2 bases to trimming and J lost 7 bases, with 9 bases between them. CDR1 SGHNT and CDR2 YYREEE come from the germline V gene (reference sequence). The CDR3 sequence is 13 residues long.

The chain carries TRBV9 and TRBJ2-1, with TRBD2 matching 11 bases. The V and J ends lost 3 bases and 6 bases, in that order; junction bases with no gene match: 11. The V gene's germline CDR1 is SGDLS and CDR2 YYNGEE. The CDR3 loop spans 17 amino acids. The CDR3 DNA sequence: TGTGCCAGCAGCGCCGGCCCGACTAGCGGGATGGGCAATGAGCAGTTCTTC. Encoded protein: CASSAGPTSGMGNEQFF.

The CDR3 protein is CASSPPIFGTVDGTYGYTF. Written as DNA, the CDR3 is TGTGCCAGCAGCCCCCCAATCTTCGGGACAGTTGATGGGACTTATGGCTACACCTTC. The gene calls are TRBV9 and TRBJ1-2, with 7 nucleotides matching TRBD1. From germline, CDR1 is SGDLS and CDR2 YYNGEE. This CDR3 has 19 amino acids. The V and J ends lost 4 bases and 5 bases, in that order; junction bases with no gene match: 23.

The V gene is TRBV30, the J gene TRBJ2-7; the match to TRBD1 covers 10 bases. J gave up 5 bases and V 4 bases, and 8 bases lay outside the gene matches. Per germline, CDR1 GTSNPN and CDR2 SVGIG (reference sequence). This CDR3 contains 14 residues. The CDR3 DNA reads as TGTGCCTGGACCCCGGGACAGGGGCTGGACGAGCAGTACTTC. Translated: CAWTPGQGLDEQYF. Full variable domain (outside the CDR3, taken from reference TRBV30 and TRBJ2-7): SQTIHQWPATLVQPVGSPLSLECTVEGTSNPNLYWYRQAAGRGLQLLFYSVGIGQISSEVPQNLSASRPQDRQFILSSKKLLLSDSGFYLCAWTPGQGLDEQYFGPGTRLTVT.

This chain uses TRBV5-6 with TRBJ1-2, with D possibly TRBD1 on 6 matching bases. This CDR3 spans 15 amino acids. Trimming left V 2 bases short and J 6 bases short, with 17 bases between. In germline, CDR1 is SGHDT, CDR2 YYEEEE. CDR3 sequence (DNA): TGTGCCAGCAGCTTCGGTAATACAGGGATTAATGGCTACACCTTC. Translating gives CASSFGNTGINGYTF.

The CDR3, as DNA: TGTGCCAGCAGCGGGAGGCGGGCAGCCAGCACAGATACGCAGTATTTT. Amino acid sequence: CASSGRRAASTDTQYF. This sequence joins TRBV9 and TRBJ2-3; possible D gene TRBD2, 5 bases. The V end lost 3 bases, the J end lost 0 bases, and 14 bases lay between the germline ends. The CDR3 runs to 16 residues. Per germline, CDR1 SGDLS and CDR2 YYNGEE.

The V call is TRBV4-1, the J call TRBJ1-2; 10 bases are a match to TRBD1. After removal of 5 bases from V and 1 base from J, the junction contained 7 bases not matched to a gene. Germline V lookup: CDR1 MGHRA, CDR2 YSYEKL. This CDR3 comprises 16 residues. The CDR3 coding sequence is TGCGCCAGCAGCACTATGGGACAGGGGCTTAACTATGGCTACACCTTC. Residues: CASSTMGQGLNYGYTF.

Regarding this clone: Within the sample, other DNA sequences also encode this same CDR3. This chain connects TRBV19 to TRBJ1-5; unclear D gene. The CDR3 runs to 12 residues. Trimming removed 3 bases at V and 6 bases at J, with 6 bases between. Germline CDR1 is LNHDA and CDR2 is SQIVND (reference sequence). The CDR3 DNA reads as TGTGCCAGTAGTATTGGAGTTCAGCCCCAGCATTTT. Translated, it gives CASSIGVQPQHF.

For this clone: The sample holds other DNA sequences that translate to the same CDR3. The J gene is TRBJ2-7, the V gene TRBV27, with a possible D match to TRBD1 (5 bases). V was pared by 1 base and J by 3 bases, with 10 bases between. The CDR3 is made up of 14 amino acids. The germline V gene has CDR1 MNHEY and CDR2 SMNVEV (reference sequence). CDR3 coding DNA: TGTGCCAGCAGTTTATTATCAGGGCGCTACGAGCAGTACTTC. It specifies CASSLLSGRYEQYF.

The rearrangement links TRBV30 to TRBJ2-7; unclear D gene. Trimming removed 3 bases from V and 2 bases from J, with 8 bases in between. Germline assignment: CDR1 GTSNPN and CDR2 SVGIG (reference sequence). This CDR3 contains 12 residues. The CDR3 nucleotides read TGTGCCTGGAGGACTTCACCCTACGAGCAGTACTTC. Amino acid sequence: CAWRTSPYEQYF.

The chain couples TRBV21-1 to TRBJ2-2; TRBD1 is the table's D call, not checked against the DNA. TRBV21-1 is a known pseudogene. The CDR3 is 18 amino acids. CDR3 protein: CASSKQGDPWRNTGELFF. The DNA of the CDR3 is TGTGCCAGCAGCAAACAGGGGGATCCGTGGAGGAACACCGGGGAGCTGTTTTTT.

This sequence joins TRBV7-9 and TRBJ2-7; D may be TRBD2 (5 bases). The germline V gene has CDR1 SEHNR and CDR2 FQNEAQ (reference sequence). This CDR3 has 12 amino acids. Trimming pared 0 bases from V and 9 bases from J, leaving 9 bases between. CDR3 DNA sequence: TGTGCCAGCAGCTTAGCCCAAGGAGGGCAGTACTTC. Protein: CASSLAQGGQYF.

V usage is TRBV27 and J usage is TRBJ2-4; 9 bases map to TRBD1. This CDR3 comprises 14 residues. The J segment lost 5 bases and the V segment lost 6 bases, leaving 5 bases of the junction unmatched. CDR1 is MNHEY and CDR2 is SMNVEV in the germline V gene (reference sequence). The CDR3 here is CASRTRDRENIQYF. DNA for the CDR3: TGTGCCAGCAGGACCCGGGACAGGGAAAACATTCAGTACTTC.

This sequence joins TRBV5-1 and TRBJ2-2; D gene unclear. The CDR3 length is 12 residues. Trimming stripped 1 base from V and 7 bases from J, with 5 bases between. Per germline, CDR1 SGHRS and CDR2 YFSETQ. The CDR3 loop is CASSLTGGELFF. The CDR3 coding sequence is TGCGCCAGCAGCTTGACGGGCGGGGAGCTGTTTTTT.

J is TRBJ2-1 and V is TRBV18; tentatively, D is TRBD1 (6 bases). There are 14 residues in the CDR3. V dropped 3 bases and J dropped 4 bases, with 10 bases sitting between them. In germline, CDR1 is KGHSH, CDR2 LQKENI. The CDR3 region is CASSPPDRYNEQFF. CDR3 in DNA: TGTGCCAGCTCACCCCCGGACAGATACAATGAGCAGTTCTTC. Combining the CDR3 with reference TRBV18 and TRBJ2-1 gives the whole variable domain NAGVMQNPRHLVRRRGQEARLRCSPMKGHSHVYWYRQLPEEGLKFMVYLQKENIIDESGMPKERFSAEFPKEGPSILRIQQVVRGDSAAYFCASSPPDRYNEQFFGPGTRLTVL.

This clone was seen a single time. V usage is TRBV7-9 and J usage is TRBJ2-3; D perhaps matches TRBD2 (6 bases). The CDR3 runs 17 residues. V was shortened by 5 bases and J by 2 bases, with 20 bases between the two germline ends. The germline gives CDR1 SEHNR, CDR2 FQNEAQ (reference sequence). DNA for the CDR3: TGTGCCAGCAGCGGCTGGTTAGCGGCGGCACCCACAGATACGCAGTATTTT. This translates into CASSGWLAAAPTDTQYF.

J is TRBJ2-7 and V is TRBV11-2; 9 bases match TRBD2. The CDR3 is made up of 16 amino acids. Per germline, CDR1 SGHAT and CDR2 FQNNGV. V was pared by 1 base and J by 2 bases, with 6 bases of the junction left unmatched. The CDR3 is CASSLVAGGPPYEQYF. In nucleotides, the CDR3 is TGTGCCAGCAGCTTAGTTGCGGGAGGGCCCCCCTACGAGCAGTACTTC.

This clone is a singleton in its sample. This rearrangement joins TRBV5-8 to TRBJ2-1, with 9 bases aligning to TRBD1. Looked up from germline, CDR1 is SGHTS and CDR2 is YDEGEE. V lost 5 bases, J lost 2 bases, and 8 bases stayed unmatched. The CDR3 spans 16 residues. The CDR3: CASSLLGQGTYNEQFF. DNA for the CDR3: TGTGCCAGCAGTCTCCTTGGACAGGGGACCTACAATGAGCAGTTCTTC.